The 18 T cell receptor beta chains below all came from one sample that was sequenced in a study of shared clonotypes between healthy human individuals. CD45RO negativity and positive selection for CCR7 defined naive CD8 cells, a population that excluded terminally differentiated effector memory CD45RA+ cells. The assay was immunoSEQ multiplex PCR, and TCRdb's table has in-frame clones only and misses some. The sample lists about 2 million clones; 85% to 95% were seen once. Sequencing was done on a sample of naive CD8+ T cells sorted from blood. The receptors were sampled from a man aged 18 to 30 in good health.

With regard to this clone: Other DNA sequences in the sample encode the same CDR3. The chain links TRBV27 to TRBJ2-1; D uncertain. The ends were cut back, 0 bases at V and 5 bases at J, with 5 bases in the middle. The length of the CDR3 is 13 residues. CDR1 and CDR2 from the germline V gene are MNHEY and SMNVEV (reference sequence). CDR3 protein: CASSLSPDNEQFF. The CDR3 DNA follows: TGTGCCAGCAGTTTATCCCCCGACAATGAGCAGTTCTTC.

A remark on this clone: Within the sample, other DNA sequences also encode this same CDR3. This rearrangement joins TRBV7-9 to TRBJ1-2, with TRBD1 matching 9 bases. The CDR3 length is 13 residues. Germline V lookup: CDR1 SEHNR, CDR2 FQNEAQ (reference sequence). The junction had 2 bases not matched to a gene; V was cut back by 1 base and J by 8 bases. The CDR3 nucleotides read TGTGCCAGCAGCTTAGGGACAGGGGTCGGCTACACCTTC. It translates to CASSLGTGVGYTF.

The CDR3 sequence: CASSTYPGQGKYEQYF. The CDR3, as DNA: TGTGCCAGCAGCACCTATCCGGGACAGGGAAAGTACGAGCAGTACTTC. The chain carries TRBV7-2 and TRBJ2-7; 9 nucleotides agree with TRBD1. CDR1 is SGHTA and CDR2 is FQGNSA in the germline V gene. The CDR3 covers 16 residues. V shed 5 bases, J shed 4 bases, and the junction held 12 bases outside the gene matches.

This sequence joins TRBV12-5 and TRBJ2-3; 7 nucleotides align to TRBD2. V lost 7 bases to trimming and J lost 4 bases; unmatched junction nucleotides: 14. Germline values: CDR1 LGHNT, CDR2 FRNRAP. The length of the CDR3 is 16 residues. The DNA for the CDR3 is TGTGCTAGTGACCGACGCGTGGGAGGGCCCCCAGATACGCAGTATTTT. Translated: CASDRRVGGPPDTQYF. The full variable domain, its missing parts supplied by reference TRBV12-5 and TRBJ2-3, is DARVTQTPRHKVTEMGQEVTMRCQPILGHNTVFWYRQTMMQGLELLAYFRNRAPLDDSGMPKDRFSAEMPDATLATLKIQPSEPRDSAVYFCASDRRVGGPPDTQYFGPGTRLTVL.

The CDR3 DNA reads TGTGCCAGAAGTCGCGTCAGGGAAGCTGAAGCTTTCTTT. Its translation: CARSRVREAEAFF. The chain employs TRBV5-3 and TRBJ1-1; weak D call: TRBD1 (5 bases). TRBV5-3 is placed among ORFs of uncertain function. Trimming left V 5 bases short and J 6 bases short, with 14 bases between. The CDR3 runs to 13 residues.

This clone came up once. CDR3 coding DNA: TGTGCCAGCAGCCTTTGGGATTATGCAGCGGGAGGCACAGATACGCAGTATTTT. This codes for CASSLWDYAAGGTDTQYF. V gene TRBV7-6 combines with J gene TRBJ2-3, with 8 nucleotides matching TRBD2. Germline CDR1 is SGHVS and CDR2 is FNYEAQ. The V and J ends lost 5 bases and 1 base, in that order; junction bases with no gene match: 14. The CDR3 loop spans 18 amino acids.

This clone has a handful of counts. V and J are TRBV10-2 and TRBJ1-1; D remains unclear. The CDR3 extends over 12 amino acids. Germline V gene data show CDR1 as WSHSY and CDR2 as SAAADI. The V gene lost 1 base and the J gene lost 3 bases, with 3 bases spanning the gap. The CDR3 sequence is CASSEWDTEAFF. The DNA for the CDR3 is TGCGCCAGCAGTGAGTGGGACACTGAAGCTTTCTTT.

The CDR3 nucleotides are TGTGCCAGCAGTGAAGCGTCCCACAGGGTTGCTGGGGTGACCCAGTACTTC. Amino acids: CASSEASHRVAGVTQYF. The chain recombines TRBV6-1 with TRBJ2-5; D perhaps matches TRBD1 (6 bases). Germline CDR1 MNHNS, CDR2 SASEGT. This CDR3 contains 17 residues. Trimming left V 0 bases short and J 7 bases short, with 21 bases between.

This chain connects TRBV11-2 to TRBJ2-7; 8 bases match TRBD1. CDR3 size: 15 residues. J was trimmed by 5 bases and V by 4 bases; bases with no gene match: 10. CDR1 SGHAT and CDR2 FQNNGV come from the germline V gene. DNA of the CDR3: TGTGCCAGCAGCTCAAAGCTTGGACAGGGCCACGAGCAGTACTTC. Amino acid sequence: CASSSKLGQGHEQYF.

This chain joins TRBV5-6 and TRBJ2-6; weak D call: TRBD1 (6 bases). V shed 4 bases and J shed 0 bases, with 17 bases lying between them. The length of the CDR3 is 18 residues. Germline V CDR1 and CDR2: SGHDT, YYEEEE. CDR3 region: CASSVKGTPASGANVLTF. The CDR3 DNA reads TGTGCCAGCAGCGTTAAAGGGACACCAGCCTCTGGGGCCAACGTCCTGACTTTC.

This chain connects TRBV19 to TRBJ1-6; TRBD1 might be the D (5 bases). The CDR3 spans 14 residues. The germline gives CDR1 LNHDA, CDR2 SQIVND (reference sequence). Trimming took 9 bases from V and 9 from J, leaving 18 bases between them. This chain's CDR3 is CASQGAAGFSPLHF. In DNA form, the CDR3 reads TGTGCCAGCCAAGGGGCTGCCGGGTTTTCACCCCTCCACTTT.

The chain employs TRBV25-1 and TRBJ1-2; D perhaps matches TRBD1 (6 bases). With 4 bases removed from V and 9 bases from J, the gap between germline ends came to 9 bases. Germline CDR1 reads MGHDK; CDR2 reads SYGVNS. The CDR3 is 11 residues long. This CDR3 reads CASSGRDSYTF. The CDR3 bases are TGTGCCAGCAGTGGCCGGGACAGCTACACCTTC.

V and J are TRBV5-4 and TRBJ2-7; 7 bases are a match to TRBD1. The germline CDR1 and CDR2 sequences are SGHNT and YYREEE (reference sequence). CDR3 length: 15 amino acids. The ends lost 4 bases at V and 0 bases at J; junction bases unmatched: 7. CDR3 sequence reads: CASSAFRGSSYEQYF. CDR3 DNA sequence: TGTGCCAGCAGCGCCTTCAGGGGGAGCTCCTACGAGCAGTACTTC.

This rearrangement joins TRBV14 to TRBJ1-1, with D hard to call. The CDR3 runs 15 residues. The germline CDR1 and CDR2 sequences are SGHDN and FVKESK. Trimming took 8 bases from V and 0 from J, leaving 16 bases between them. The CDR3: CASQPWGTLNTEAFF. CDR3 nucleotides: TGTGCCAGCCAGCCTTGGGGAACCTTGAACACTGAAGCTTTCTTT.

As for this clone: Other DNA sequences of this sample code for an identical CDR3. This sequence joins TRBV5-4 and TRBJ2-5; D is unclear. Germline V CDR1 and CDR2: SGHNT, YYREEE (reference sequence). Trimming cost V 9 bases and J 4 bases, with 19 bases left between them. The CDR3 has 14 amino acids. The CDR3 spells CAINQKGKGETQYF. The DNA of the CDR3 is TGTGCCATCAATCAAAAAGGGAAGGGAGAGACCCAGTACTTC. The variable domain in full, with the rest retrieved from reference TRBV5-4 and TRBJ2-5, is ETGVTQSPTHLIKTRGQQVTLRCSSQSGHNTVSWYQQALGQGPQFIFQYYREEENGRGNFPPRFSGLQFPNYSSELNVNALELDDSALYLCAINQKGKGETQYFGPGTRLLVL.

The gene calls are TRBV5-4 and TRBJ1-1; D may be TRBD1 (5 bases). Germline V CDR1 and CDR2: SGHNT, YYREEE (reference sequence). V was shortened by 7 bases and J by 1 base, with 11 bases between the two germline ends. This CDR3 is 13 amino acids long. The CDR3 protein is CASRVTANTEAFF. The CDR3 DNA is TGTGCCAGCCGAGTGACAGCGAACACTGAAGCTTTCTTT.

The table lists this clone with a count of one. This rearrangement joins TRBV7-3 to TRBJ2-7, with D unresolved. Trimming removed 5 bases from V and 2 bases from J, with 4 bases in between. The CDR3 has 11 amino acids. Germline CDR1 SGHTA, CDR2 FQGTGA. For the CDR3, the DNA is TGTGCCAGCAGCCGACCCTACGAGCAGTACTTC. Protein product: CASSRPYEQYF. The complete variable domain, with remaining parts taken from reference TRBV7-3 and TRBJ2-7, reads GAGVSQTPSNKVTEKGKYVELRCDPISGHTALYWYRQSLGQGPEFLIYFQGTGAADDSGLPNDRFFAVRPEGSVSTLKIQRTERGDSAVYLCASSRPYEQYFGPGTRLTVT.

This chain connects TRBV7-3 to TRBJ2-3; TRBD2 agrees at 11 bases. Germline CDR1 reads SGHTA; CDR2 reads FQGTGA. J lost 2 bases, V lost 5 bases, and 6 bases had no gene match. The CDR3 is 16 amino acids. The CDR3 protein is CASSRTLAGDTDTQYF. DNA of the CDR3: TGTGCCAGCAGCCGGACACTAGCGGGGGACACAGATACGCAGTATTTT.